Below are 3 T cell receptor beta chains sequenced from a single sample in a study of chemoradiotherapy in HPV16-positive cancers. Measured with immunoSEQ multiplex PCR; TCRdb has only the in-frame clones, and not every one. The sample contains about 23,000 clones, approximately 90% of which appear only once. The sequencing used blood, collected from a patient who underwent chemoradiotherapy. The source of these receptors is a human donor with HPV-associated anogenital cancer.

This chain uses TRBV9 with TRBJ1-1; D is uncertain. V gave up 5 bases and J gave up 0 bases, with 17 bases separating them. CDR3 size: 16 residues. Germline V lookup: CDR1 SGDLS, CDR2 YYNGEE. The CDR3 coding sequence is TGTGCCAGCAGTTATGTAGGAGGCAGTCTGAACACTGAAGCTTTCTTT. This gives the protein CASSYVGGSLNTEAFF.

The CDR3 nucleotides are TGCGCCAGCAACCGACAGGGCACAGATACGCAGTATTTT. This codes for CASNRQGTDTQYF. V and J are TRBV5-1 and TRBJ2-3; a possible D gene is TRBD1 (6 bases). Germline values: CDR1 SGHRS, CDR2 YFSETQ. The CDR3 covers 13 residues. V lost 6 bases to trimming and J lost 1 base, with 9 bases between them.

J is TRBJ2-7 and V is TRBV5-1, with 7 bases aligning to TRBD1. CDR1 is SGHRS, CDR2 YFSETQ, per germline. This CDR3 region has 14 residues. V was clipped by 4 bases and J by 5 bases; unmatched bases: 9. The CDR3 loop is CASSKRQGDNEQYF. DNA of the CDR3: TGCGCCAGCAGCAAAAGACAGGGTGATAACGAGCAGTACTTC.